These 23 T cell receptor beta chains share one sample of origin, sequenced in a study of T cell repertoires in cytomegalovirus infection. Each CDR3 protein gets one entry after TCRdb re-called the reads with MiXCR. The data show approximately 1,000,000 distinct CDR3 sequences, 30% to 40% seen once. Their target antigens are unknown. The sample here was cultured CD8+ T cells from PBMCs, taken from culture after CMV antigen stimulation. The receptors come from a human donor in good health (CMV status not recorded). Some clones in this sample may be carry-over from other donors' samples.

This clonotype was detected a few times. This chain connects TRBV12-3 or TRBV12-4 to TRBJ2-3; 11 nucleotides line up with TRBD2. The CDR3 is made up of 15 amino acids. With V trimmed by 5 bases and J by 5 bases, 6 bases remained unmatched. The chain's CDR3 is CASSRSGGAIDTQYF. In DNA, the CDR3 is TGTGCCAGCAGTCGTAGCGGGGGGGCCATAGATACGCAGTATTTT.

This clonotype came up many times. The V and J genes are TRBV5-6 and TRBJ1-5, with 8 bases aligning to TRBD1. This CDR3 is 14 amino acids long. Trimming at V came to 4 bases and at J to 1 base, leaving 1 base not matched to a gene. Germline V gives CDR1 SGHDT, CDR2 YYEEEE. For the CDR3, the DNA is TGTGCCAGCAGCCAGGGGGCGAGCAATCAGCCCCAGCATTTT. It yields the protein CASSQGASNQPQHF.

This clonotype has just a few counts. This CDR3 is CASSLDSPHMTSYEQYV. The CDR3 DNA follows: TGTGCCAGCAGTCTCGATTCACCCCATATGACCAGCTACGAGCAGTACGTC. The V call is TRBV6-2 or TRBV6-3, the J call TRBJ2-7; unclear D gene. The CDR3 sequence is 17 residues long. Germline V CDR1 and CDR2: MNHEY, SVGEGT. Trimming shortened V by 5 bases and J by 3 bases, and 23 bases separated the two germline ends.

The rearrangement uses TRBV25-1 and TRBJ1-2; 10 bases line up with TRBD1. The CDR3 has 16 residues. Per germline, CDR1 MGHDK and CDR2 SYGVNS. The trim removed 3 bases at V and 4 bases at J, leaving 8 bases unmatched. CDR3 loop: CASSDIGTGDPYGYTF. The CDR3 bases are TGTGCCAGCAGTGATATCGGGACAGGGGACCCCTATGGCTACACCTTC.

This clonotype was observed many times. The gene calls are TRBV7-6 and TRBJ1-4; possibly TRBD1 for D (6 bases). This CDR3 region has 15 residues. The V gene's germline CDR1 is SGHVS and CDR2 FNYEAQ. Trimming took 4 bases from V and 8 from J, leaving 17 bases between them. CDR3 sequence: CASSSGGRVKEKLFF. DNA of the CDR3: TGTGCCAGCAGCTCCGGGGGCAGGGTAAAGGAAAAACTGTTTTTT. Combining the CDR3 with reference TRBV7-6 and TRBJ1-4 gives the whole variable domain GAGVSQSPRYKVTKRGQDVALRCDPISGHVSLYWYRQALGQGPEFLTYFNYEAQQDKSGLPNDRFSAERPEGSISTLTIQRTEQRDSAMYRCASSSGGRVKEKLFFGSGTQLSVL.

This clonotype has ten or more counts. This chain connects TRBV19 to TRBJ1-2; no firm D call. The CDR3 runs to 10 residues. Germline CDR1 and CDR2: LNHDA and SQIVND (reference sequence). V was shortened by 9 bases and J by 5 bases, with 7 bases between the two germline ends. In DNA form, the CDR3 reads TGTGCCAGCAGCGGGTATGGCTACACCTTC. The encoded protein is CASSGYGYTF.

The chain combines TRBV12-3 or TRBV12-4 with TRBJ2-5, with 7 bases aligning to TRBD1. The length of the CDR3 is 17 residues. Trimming cost V 1 base and J 5 bases; bases outside gene matches: 13. CDR3 DNA sequence: TGTGCCAGCAGTTTAGTGGGGACAGCCTATATCAAGGAGACCCAGTACTTC. It is translated as CASSLVGTAYIKETQYF.

This rearrangement joins TRBV6-6 to TRBJ1-1, with D tentatively TRBD1 (6 bases). The germline gives CDR1 MNHNY, CDR2 SVGAGI (reference sequence). Trimming took 7 bases from V and 6 from J, leaving 21 bases between them. CDR3 length: 15 amino acids. The CDR3 DNA reads TGTGCCAGCACCACTTTGACAGGCGAATTTCCTGAAGCTTTCTTT. Translated: CASTTLTGEFPEAFF.

The rearrangement uses TRBV5-5 and TRBJ2-2; 9 nucleotides line up with TRBD1. The CDR3 spans 16 residues. Unmatched junction bases numbered 3, after V lost 1 base and J lost 2 bases. The germline CDR1 and CDR2 sequences are SGHKS and YYEKEE (reference sequence). CDR3 DNA sequence: TGTGCCAGCAGCTTGTTGACAGGGGGAAACACCGGGGAGCTGTTTTTT. Translation: CASSLLTGGNTGELFF.

The chain uses TRBV6-2 or TRBV6-3 and TRBJ2-1, with TRBD1 identical over 7 bases. There are 13 residues in the CDR3. The germline CDR1 and CDR2 sequences are MNHEY and SVGEGT. V lost 7 bases to trimming and J lost 2 bases; unmatched junction nucleotides: 2. In DNA form, the CDR3 reads TGTGCCAGCACCCAGGGGGCCTACAATGAGCAGTTCTTC. It encodes CASTQGAYNEQFF.

A note on this clonotype: At one end the junction does not follow the germline gene, possibly because of a read error. The chain links TRBV7-9 to TRBJ2-1; 7 bases map to TRBD1. Germline V CDR1 and CDR2: SEHNR, FQNEAQ (reference sequence). The CDR3 has 16 residues. CDR3 region: CASSPSTGHSYNEQVF. CDR3 DNA: TGTGCCAGCAGCCCATCGACAGGGCACTCCTACAATGAGCAGGTCTTC. Using reference TRBV7-9 and TRBJ2-1 for the parts outside the CDR3, the full variable domain is DTGVSQNPRHKITKRGQNVTFRCDPISEHNRLYWYRQTLGQGPEFLTYFQNEAQLEKSRLLSDRFSAERPKGSFSTLEIQRTEQGDSAMYLCASSPSTGHSYNEQVFGPGTRLTVL.

This clonotype was seen repeatedly, ten times or more. The rearrangement uses TRBV7-6 and TRBJ2-7, with TRBD1 identical over 8 bases. Germline V gene data show CDR1 as SGHVS and CDR2 as FNYEAQ. The CDR3 is 13 residues long. J was trimmed by 5 bases and V by 2 bases; bases with no gene match: 2. The CDR3 spells CASSLPGGNEQYF. Here the CDR3 DNA reads TGTGCCAGCAGCTTACCAGGGGGCAACGAGCAGTACTTC.

CDR3 amino acids: CASMRTDAFF. DNA for the CDR3: TGTGCCTCTATGCGGACAGACGCTTTCTTT. This chain joins TRBV6-1 and TRBJ1-1, with D tentatively TRBD1 (6 bases). The CDR3 is 10 amino acids. Germline V gene data show CDR1 as MNHNS and CDR2 as SASEGT. V lost 11 bases and J lost 11, with 15 bases in between.

This clonotype appeared a few times. The rearrangement links TRBV6-5 to TRBJ2-3; either TRBD1 or TRBD2 may fit D (5 bases each). Per germline, CDR1 MNHEY and CDR2 SVGAGI. This CDR3 is built from 18 residues. With 2 bases removed from V and 1 base from J, the gap between germline ends came to 19 bases. The CDR3 coding sequence is TGTGCCAGCAGTTACACTCCCGGGACCGGGCCCCGCACAGATACGCAGTATTTT. It codes for CASSYTPGTGPRTDTQYF.

The J gene is TRBJ2-2, the V gene TRBV7-6, with TRBD2 identical over 7 bases. V lost 4 bases and J lost 6; bases outside the gene matches: 20. Per the germline V gene, CDR1 is SGHVS and CDR2 is FNYEAQ. The CDR3 contains 19 residues. CDR3 region: CASSSFATSPHLPAGELFF. CDR3 coding DNA: TGTGCCAGCAGCTCCTTCGCGACTAGCCCACACCTACCGGCCGGGGAGCTGTTTTTT.

Ten or more counts support this clonotype. The V call is TRBV6-1, the J call TRBJ1-1; no clear D. The V end lost 1 base, the J end lost 1 base, and 4 bases lay between the germline ends. CDR1 and CDR2 from the germline V gene are MNHNS and SASEGT. CDR3 length: 13 amino acids. The CDR3 coding sequence is TGTGCCAGCAGTGAAGGCCCGAACACTGAAGCTTTCTTT. Amino acids: CASSEGPNTEAFF.

This clonotype turned up a few times. The chain joins TRBV28 to TRBJ1-5; tentative D call: TRBD1 (6 bases). Germline-derived CDR1 and CDR2 are MDHEN and SYDVKM. The CDR3 consists of 14 residues. The germline V and J ends were trimmed by 6 bases and 12 bases, with 21 bases remaining between them. CDR3 sequence (DNA): TGTGCCAGCAGCCTACCGACAGGTCATGGGCTCCAGCATTTT. This translates into CASSLPTGHGLQHF.

Comment on this clonotype: The conserved final phenylalanine or tryptophan is absent from the CDR3, which likely points to a read error. The CDR3 is CASIRGNGYTI. DNA for the CDR3: TGTGCCAGCATAAGAGGGAATGGCTACACCATC. The chain recombines TRBV6-5 with TRBJ1-2, with D uncertain. The germline V gene encodes CDR1 MNHEY and CDR2 SVGAGI. The CDR3 contains 11 residues. V dropped 7 bases and J dropped 6 bases, with 9 bases sitting between them.

The J gene is TRBJ2-7, the V gene TRBV6-1; tentative D call: TRBD1 (6 bases). V lost 8 bases and J 0 bases, leaving 11 bases between the germline ends. The CDR3 runs to 13 residues. Germline CDR1 MNHNS, CDR2 SASEGT. CDR3: CASCGDNSYEQYV. The CDR3 region has the DNA TGTGCCAGCTGTGGGGACAACTCCTACGAGCAGTACGTC.

CDR3 protein: CASTRDSSQRYQETQYF. The CDR3 DNA reads as TGTGCCAGCACCCGGGACAGTTCCCAGCGGTACCAAGAGACCCAGTACTTC. J is TRBJ2-5 and V is TRBV2, with 7 bases that match TRBD1. The germline CDR1 and CDR2 sequences are SNHLY and FYNNEI. Trimming removed 7 bases from V and 0 bases from J; junction bases left unmatched: 14. The CDR3 consists of 17 residues.

The chain carries TRBV7-9 and TRBJ2-2; D uncertain. The V gene lost 1 base and the J gene lost 8 bases, with 11 bases spanning the gap. The germline gives CDR1 SEHNR, CDR2 FQNEAQ (reference sequence). There are 14 residues in the CDR3. CDR3 sequence reads: CASSLEGSTGELFF. The CDR3 DNA follows: TGTGCCAGCAGCTTAGAGGGATCTACAGGGGAGCTGTTTTTT.

V and J are TRBV27 and TRBJ2-1, with D tentatively TRBD1 (6 bases). CDR1 is MNHEY and CDR2 is SMNVEV in the germline V gene (reference sequence). V was trimmed by 3 bases and J by 7 bases, leaving 16 bases between them. This CDR3 is built from 15 residues. CDR3 region: CASSFPSRGVNEQFF. The CDR3, as DNA: TGTGCCAGCAGTTTTCCCAGCAGGGGTGTAAATGAGCAGTTCTTC.

This clonotype was observed a handful of times. This chain joins TRBV24-1 and TRBJ2-5; D gene unclear. CDR3 length: 20 residues. CDR1 KGHDR and CDR2 SFDVKD come from the germline V gene. With 0 bases removed from V and 2 bases from J, the gap between germline ends came to 24 bases. Here the CDR3 DNA reads TGTGCCACCAGTGATTTGCAAAAAGAATCCGACGCCGTGGGTCAAGAGACCCAGTACTTC. Its translation: CATSDLQKESDAVGQETQYF.